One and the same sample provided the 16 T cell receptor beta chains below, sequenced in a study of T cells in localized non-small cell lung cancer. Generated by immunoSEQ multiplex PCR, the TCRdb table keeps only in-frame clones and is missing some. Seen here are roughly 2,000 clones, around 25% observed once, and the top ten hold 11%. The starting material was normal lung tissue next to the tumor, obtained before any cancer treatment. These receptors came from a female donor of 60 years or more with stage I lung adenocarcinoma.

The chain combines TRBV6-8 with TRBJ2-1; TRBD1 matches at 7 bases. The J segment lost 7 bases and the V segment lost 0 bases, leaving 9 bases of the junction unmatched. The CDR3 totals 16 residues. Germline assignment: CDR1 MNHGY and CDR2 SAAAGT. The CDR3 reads CASSYSLNGDRNEQFF. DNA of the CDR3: TGTGCCAGCAGTTACTCCCTAAACGGGGACAGAAATGAGCAGTTCTTC.

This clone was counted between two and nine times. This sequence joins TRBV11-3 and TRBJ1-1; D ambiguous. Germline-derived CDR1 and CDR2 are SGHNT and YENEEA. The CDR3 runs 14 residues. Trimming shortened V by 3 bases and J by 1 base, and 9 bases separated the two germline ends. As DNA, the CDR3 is TGTGCCAGCAGCTTGTTCGGGCAGAACACTGAAGCTTTCTTT. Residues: CASSLFGQNTEAFF.

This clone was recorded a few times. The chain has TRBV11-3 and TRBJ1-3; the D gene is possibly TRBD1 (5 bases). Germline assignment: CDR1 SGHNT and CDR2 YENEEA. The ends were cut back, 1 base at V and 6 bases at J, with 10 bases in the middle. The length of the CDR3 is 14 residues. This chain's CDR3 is CASSLGGSENTIYF. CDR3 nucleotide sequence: TGTGCCAGCAGCTTAGGGGGGAGCGAAAACACCATATATTTT.

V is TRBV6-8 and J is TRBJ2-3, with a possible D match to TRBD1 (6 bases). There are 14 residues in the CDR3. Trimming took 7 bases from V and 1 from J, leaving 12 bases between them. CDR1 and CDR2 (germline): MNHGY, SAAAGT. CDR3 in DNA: TGTGCCAGCAACCCCAGGGGCCGCACAGATACGCAGTATTTT. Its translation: CASNPRGRTDTQYF.

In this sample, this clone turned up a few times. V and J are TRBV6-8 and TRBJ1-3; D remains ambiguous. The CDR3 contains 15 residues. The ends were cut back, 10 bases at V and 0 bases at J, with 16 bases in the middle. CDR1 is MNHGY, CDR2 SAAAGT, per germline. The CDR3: CATVTWSRSGNTIYF. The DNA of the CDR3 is TGTGCCACTGTTACGTGGAGTCGCTCTGGAAACACCATATATTTT.

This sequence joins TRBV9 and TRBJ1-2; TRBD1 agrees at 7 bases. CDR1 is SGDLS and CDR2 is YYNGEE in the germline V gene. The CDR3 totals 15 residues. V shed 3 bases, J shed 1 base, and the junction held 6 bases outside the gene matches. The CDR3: CASSGWTGSNYGYTF. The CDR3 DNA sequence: TGTGCCAGCAGCGGGTGGACAGGTAGTAACTATGGCTACACCTTC.

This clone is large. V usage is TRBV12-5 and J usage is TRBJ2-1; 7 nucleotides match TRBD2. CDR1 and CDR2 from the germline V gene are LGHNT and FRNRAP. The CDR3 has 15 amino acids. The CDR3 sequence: CASGTLDSANNEQFF. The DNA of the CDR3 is TGTGCCAGCGGGACCTTGGACTCGGCCAACAATGAGCAGTTCTTC.

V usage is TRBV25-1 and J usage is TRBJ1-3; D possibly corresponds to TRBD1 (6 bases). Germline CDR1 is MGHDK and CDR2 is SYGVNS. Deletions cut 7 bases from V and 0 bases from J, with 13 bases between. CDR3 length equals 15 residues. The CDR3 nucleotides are TGTGCCAGCACCAGGACAGACGGCTCTGGAAACACCATATATTTT. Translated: CASTRTDGSGNTIYF.

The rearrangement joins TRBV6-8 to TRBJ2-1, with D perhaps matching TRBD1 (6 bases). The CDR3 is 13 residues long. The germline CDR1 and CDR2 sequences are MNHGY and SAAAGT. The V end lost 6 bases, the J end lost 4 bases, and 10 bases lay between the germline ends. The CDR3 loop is CASRQRGYNEQFF. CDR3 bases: TGTGCCAGCAGACAGAGGGGGTACAATGAGCAGTTCTTC.

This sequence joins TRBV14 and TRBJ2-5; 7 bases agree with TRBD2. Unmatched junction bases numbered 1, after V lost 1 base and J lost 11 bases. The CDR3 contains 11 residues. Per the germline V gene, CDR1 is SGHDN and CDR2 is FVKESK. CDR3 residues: CASSQGTRQYF. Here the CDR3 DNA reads TGTGCCAGCAGCCAAGGGACTAGACAGTACTTC.

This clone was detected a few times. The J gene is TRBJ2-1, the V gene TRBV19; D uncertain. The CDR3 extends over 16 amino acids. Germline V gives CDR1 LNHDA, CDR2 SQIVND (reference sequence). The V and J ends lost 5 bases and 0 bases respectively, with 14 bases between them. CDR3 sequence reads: CASSSLVGSSYNEQFF. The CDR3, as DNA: TGTGCCAGTAGTTCCCTCGTGGGAAGCTCCTACAATGAGCAGTTCTTC.

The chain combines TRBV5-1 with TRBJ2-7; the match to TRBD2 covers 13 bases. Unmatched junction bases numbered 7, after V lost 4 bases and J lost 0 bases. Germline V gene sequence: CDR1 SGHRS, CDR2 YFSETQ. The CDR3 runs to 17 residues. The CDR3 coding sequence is TGCGCCAGCAGCCTCGGGACTAGCGGGACCGTCTCCTACGAGCAGTACTTC. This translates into CASSLGTSGTVSYEQYF.

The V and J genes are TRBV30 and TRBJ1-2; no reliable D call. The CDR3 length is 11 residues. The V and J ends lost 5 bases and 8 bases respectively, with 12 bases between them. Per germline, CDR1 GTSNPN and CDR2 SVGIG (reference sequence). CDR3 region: CAWDGGYGYTF. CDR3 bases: TGTGCCTGGGACGGTGGGTACGGCTACACCTTC.

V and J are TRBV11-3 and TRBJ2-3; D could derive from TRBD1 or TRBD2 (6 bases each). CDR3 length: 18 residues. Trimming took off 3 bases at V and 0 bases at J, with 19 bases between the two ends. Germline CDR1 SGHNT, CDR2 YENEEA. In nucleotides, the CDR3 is TGTGCCAGCAGCTTGGGGGCCCGGGGGCGGCTGAGCACAGATACGCAGTATTTT. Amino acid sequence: CASSLGARGRLSTDTQYF.

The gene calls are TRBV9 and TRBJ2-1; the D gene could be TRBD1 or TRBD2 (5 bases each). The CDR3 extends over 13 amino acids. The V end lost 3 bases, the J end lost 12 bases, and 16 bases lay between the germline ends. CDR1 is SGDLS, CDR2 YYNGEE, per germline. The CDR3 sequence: CASSGSLTGGQFF. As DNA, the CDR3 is TGTGCCAGCAGCGGAAGTCTCACAGGAGGGCAGTTCTTC.

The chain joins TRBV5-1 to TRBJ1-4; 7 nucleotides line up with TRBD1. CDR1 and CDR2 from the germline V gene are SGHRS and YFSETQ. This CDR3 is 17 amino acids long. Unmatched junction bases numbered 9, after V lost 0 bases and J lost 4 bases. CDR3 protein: CASSLATLAGGNEKLFF. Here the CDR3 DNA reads TGCGCCAGCAGCTTGGCTACTTTGGCAGGGGGTAATGAAAAACTGTTTTTT.